The 2 T cell receptor beta chains in this list originate from one sample, sequenced in a study of shared clonotypes between healthy human individuals. Profiled with immunoSEQ multiplex PCR; TCRdb holds only in-frame clones, not every one. The sample comprises around 1.6 million clones, 95% to 99% of which are singletons, and 0.45% rests with the top ten. The source material was naive CD4+ T cells sorted from blood. Specified subset: CD45RA+ positively selected. The receptors here all came from a man aged 30-40 years in good health.

This chain joins TRBV6-6 and TRBJ2-7, with 10 bases that match TRBD1. This CDR3 spans 13 amino acids. With 8 bases clipped from V and 3 bases from J, the junction kept 4 bases outside the gene matches. CDR1 MNHNY and CDR2 SVGAGI come from the germline V gene (reference sequence). This chain's CDR3 is CASDRGLFYEQYF. CDR3 DNA sequence: TGTGCCAGCGACAGGGGGCTCTTCTACGAGCAGTACTTC.

This chain joins TRBV10-3 and TRBJ1-1; D is undetermined. The CDR3 totals 13 residues. Germline CDR1 and CDR2: ENHRY and SYGVKD. V was shortened by 6 bases and J by 1 base, with 9 bases between the two germline ends. The CDR3 DNA reads TGTGCCATCAGCATACCGGGGAACACTGAAGCTTTCTTT. It codes for CAISIPGNTEAFF.